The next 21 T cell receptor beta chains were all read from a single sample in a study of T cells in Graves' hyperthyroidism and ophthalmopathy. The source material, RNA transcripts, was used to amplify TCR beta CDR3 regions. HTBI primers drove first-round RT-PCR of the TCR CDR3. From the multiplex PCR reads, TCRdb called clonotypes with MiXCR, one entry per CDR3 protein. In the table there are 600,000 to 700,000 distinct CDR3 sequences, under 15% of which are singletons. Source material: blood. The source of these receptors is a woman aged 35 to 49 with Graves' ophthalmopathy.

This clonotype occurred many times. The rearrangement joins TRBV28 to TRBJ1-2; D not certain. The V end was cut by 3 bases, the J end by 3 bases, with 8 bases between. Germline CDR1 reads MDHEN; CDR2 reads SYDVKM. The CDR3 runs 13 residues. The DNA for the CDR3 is TGTGCCAGCAGTTTGGAGCAGTACTATGGCTACACCTTC. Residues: CASSLEQYYGYTF.

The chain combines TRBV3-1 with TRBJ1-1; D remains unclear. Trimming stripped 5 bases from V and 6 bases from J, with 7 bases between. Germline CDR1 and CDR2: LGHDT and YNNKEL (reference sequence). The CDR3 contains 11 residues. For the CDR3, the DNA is TGTGCCAGCAGCAAAGGCGCTGAAGCTTTCTTT. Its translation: CASSKGAEAFF.

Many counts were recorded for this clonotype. Written as DNA, the CDR3 is TGTGCCAGTAGGGGAGCGGGAGCCACCGGGGAGCTGTTTTTT. The encoded protein is CASRGAGATGELFF. The rearrangement links TRBV19 to TRBJ2-2; 8 nucleotides match TRBD2. From germline, CDR1 is LNHDA and CDR2 SQIVND (reference sequence). V was pared by 6 bases and J by 4 bases, with 4 bases of the junction left unmatched. This CDR3 is built from 14 residues.

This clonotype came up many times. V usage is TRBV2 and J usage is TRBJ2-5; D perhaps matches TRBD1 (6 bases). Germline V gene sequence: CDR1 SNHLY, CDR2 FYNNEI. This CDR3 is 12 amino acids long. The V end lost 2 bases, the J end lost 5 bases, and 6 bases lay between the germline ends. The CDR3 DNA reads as TGTGCCAGCAGTGAAAGGGGGGAGACCCAGTACTTC. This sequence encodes CASSERGETQYF.

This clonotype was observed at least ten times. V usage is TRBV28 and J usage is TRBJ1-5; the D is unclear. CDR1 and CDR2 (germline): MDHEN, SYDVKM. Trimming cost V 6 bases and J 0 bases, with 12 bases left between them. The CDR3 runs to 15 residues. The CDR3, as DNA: TGTGCCAGCAGCTTAGGCCGGTATAGCAATCAGCCCCAGCATTTT. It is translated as CASSLGRYSNQPQHF.

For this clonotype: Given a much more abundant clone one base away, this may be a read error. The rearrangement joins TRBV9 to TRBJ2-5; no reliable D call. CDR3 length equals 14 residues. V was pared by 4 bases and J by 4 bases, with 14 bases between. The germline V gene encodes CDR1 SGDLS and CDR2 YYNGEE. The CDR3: CASSLESARETQYF. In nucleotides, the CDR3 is TGTGCCAGCAGCCTCGAGTCAGCCCGAGAGACCCAGTACTTC.

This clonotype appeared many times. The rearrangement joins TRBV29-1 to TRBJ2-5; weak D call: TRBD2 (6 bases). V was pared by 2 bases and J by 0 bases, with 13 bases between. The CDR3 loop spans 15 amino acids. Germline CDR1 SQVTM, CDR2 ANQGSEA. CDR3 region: CSVEMEGLDQETQYF. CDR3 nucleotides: TGCAGCGTTGAAATGGAGGGGTTGGACCAAGAGACCCAGTACTTC.

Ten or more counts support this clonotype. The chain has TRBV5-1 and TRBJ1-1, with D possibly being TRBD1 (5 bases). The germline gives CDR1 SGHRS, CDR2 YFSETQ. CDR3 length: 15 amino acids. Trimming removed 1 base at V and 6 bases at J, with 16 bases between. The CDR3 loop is CASSLTGALGSEAFF. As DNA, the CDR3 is TGCGCCAGCAGCTTGACTGGGGCCCTGGGCTCTGAAGCTTTCTTT.

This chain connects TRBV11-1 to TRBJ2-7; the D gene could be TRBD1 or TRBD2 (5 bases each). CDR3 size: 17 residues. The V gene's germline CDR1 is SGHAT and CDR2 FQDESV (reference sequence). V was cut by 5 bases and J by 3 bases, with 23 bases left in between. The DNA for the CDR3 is TGTGCCAGCAGCGCCCCGCCCCGGGGTGGGGGTGGCTACGAGCAGTACTTC. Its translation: CASSAPPRGGGGYEQYF.

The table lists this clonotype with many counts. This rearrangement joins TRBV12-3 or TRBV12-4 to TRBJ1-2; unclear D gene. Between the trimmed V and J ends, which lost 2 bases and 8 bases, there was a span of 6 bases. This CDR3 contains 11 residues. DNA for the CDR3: TGTGCCAGCAGTTTAAGGGAGGGCTACACCTTC. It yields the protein CASSLREGYTF.

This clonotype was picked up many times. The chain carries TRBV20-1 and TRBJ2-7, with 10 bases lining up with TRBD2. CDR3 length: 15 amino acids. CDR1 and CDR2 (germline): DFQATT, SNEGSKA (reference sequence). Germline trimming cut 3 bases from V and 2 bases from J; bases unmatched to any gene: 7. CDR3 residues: CSASGLAETTYEQYF. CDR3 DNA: TGCAGTGCTAGCGGACTAGCGGAGACAACCTACGAGCAGTACTTC.

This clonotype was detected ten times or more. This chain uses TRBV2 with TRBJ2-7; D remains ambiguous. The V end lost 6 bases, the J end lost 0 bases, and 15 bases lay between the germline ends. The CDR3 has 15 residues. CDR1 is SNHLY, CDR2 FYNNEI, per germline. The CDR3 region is CASSIPPDGSYEQYF. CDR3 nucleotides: TGTGCCAGCAGCATACCGCCGGACGGCTCCTACGAGCAGTACTTC.

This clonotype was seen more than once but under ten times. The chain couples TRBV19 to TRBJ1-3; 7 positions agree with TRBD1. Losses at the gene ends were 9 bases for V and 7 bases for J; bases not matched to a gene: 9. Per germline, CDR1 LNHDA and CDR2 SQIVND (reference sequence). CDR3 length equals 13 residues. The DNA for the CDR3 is TGTGCCAGCCAGACAGGGCGGCCCAACACCATATATTTT. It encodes CASQTGRPNTIYF.

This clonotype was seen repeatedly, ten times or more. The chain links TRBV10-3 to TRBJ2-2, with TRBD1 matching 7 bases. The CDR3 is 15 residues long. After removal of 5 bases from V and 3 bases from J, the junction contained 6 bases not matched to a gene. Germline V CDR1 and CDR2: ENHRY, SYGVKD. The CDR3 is CAISSDRADTGELFF. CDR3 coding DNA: TGTGCCATCAGTTCTGACAGGGCGGACACCGGGGAGCTGTTTTTT.

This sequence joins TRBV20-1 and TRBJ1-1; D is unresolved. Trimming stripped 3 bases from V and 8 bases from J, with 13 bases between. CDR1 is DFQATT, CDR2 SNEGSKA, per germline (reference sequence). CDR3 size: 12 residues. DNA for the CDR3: TGCAGTGCTAGTCTTGAGAGGGAGGAAGCTTTCTTT. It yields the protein CSASLEREEAFF.

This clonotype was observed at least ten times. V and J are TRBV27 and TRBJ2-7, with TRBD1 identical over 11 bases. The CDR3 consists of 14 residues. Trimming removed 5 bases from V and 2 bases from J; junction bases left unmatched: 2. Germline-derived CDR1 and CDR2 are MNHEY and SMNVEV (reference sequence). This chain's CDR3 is CASSPDRGPYEQYF. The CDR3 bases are TGTGCCAGCAGTCCGGACAGGGGGCCCTACGAGCAGTACTTC.

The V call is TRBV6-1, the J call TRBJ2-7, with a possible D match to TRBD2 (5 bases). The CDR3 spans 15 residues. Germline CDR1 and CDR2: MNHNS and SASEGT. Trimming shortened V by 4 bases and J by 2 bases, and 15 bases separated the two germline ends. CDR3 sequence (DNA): TGTGCCAGCAGTGTGTCGCGGGCCAGGCCCTACGAGCAGTACTTC. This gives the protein CASSVSRARPYEQYF.

CDR3 nucleotides: TGCGCCAGCAGCGGGGGGATTTCTGAAAAACTGTTTTTT. This sequence encodes CASSGGISEKLFF. The chain joins TRBV4-3 to TRBJ1-4; D possibly corresponds to TRBD1 (5 bases). The CDR3 extends over 13 amino acids. Deletions cut 5 bases from V and 7 bases from J, with 11 bases between. Looked up from germline, CDR1 is LGHNA and CDR2 is YSLEER.

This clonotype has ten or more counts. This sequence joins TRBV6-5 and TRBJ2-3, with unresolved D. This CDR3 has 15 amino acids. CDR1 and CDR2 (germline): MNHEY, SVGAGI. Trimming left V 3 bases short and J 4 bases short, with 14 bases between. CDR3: CASSYTPDGSDTQYF. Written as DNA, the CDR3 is TGTGCCAGCAGTTATACTCCGGACGGGTCAGATACGCAGTATTTT.

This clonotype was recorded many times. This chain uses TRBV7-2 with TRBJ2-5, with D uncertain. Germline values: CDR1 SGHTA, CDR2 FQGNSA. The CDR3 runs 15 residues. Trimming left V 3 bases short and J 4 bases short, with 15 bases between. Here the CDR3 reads CASSLILSRGETQYF. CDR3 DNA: TGTGCCAGCAGCTTGATCCTTTCCAGAGGAGAGACCCAGTACTTC. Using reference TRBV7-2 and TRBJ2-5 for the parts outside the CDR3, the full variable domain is GAGVSQSPSNKVTEKGKDVELRCDPISGHTALYWYRQSLGQGLEFLIYFQGNSAPDKSGLPSDRFSAERTGGSVSTLTIQRTQQEDSAVYLCASSLILSRGETQYFGPGTRLLVL.

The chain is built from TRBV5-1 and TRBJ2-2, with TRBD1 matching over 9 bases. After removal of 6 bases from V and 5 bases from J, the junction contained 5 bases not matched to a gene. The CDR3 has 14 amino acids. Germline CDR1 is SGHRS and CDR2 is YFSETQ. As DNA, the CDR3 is TGCGCCAGCACCGGGACAGGGAGTACCGGGGAGCTGTTTTTT. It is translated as CASTGTGSTGELFF.